The clone carrying this T cell receptor beta chain was detected once. This sample was included in a study of Ad26.COV2.S vaccination and SARS-CoV-2 variants. Indicated treatment: around 19 received Ad26.COV2.S at low or high dose, single or two shots; about 5 received placebo; per-sample allocation not given. Day 63 after the first vaccine or placebo injection was the time point for sampling. Only in-frame clones appear in the TCRdb table, and some are missing; sequencing was by immunoSEQ multiplex PCR. The data contain a few hundred thousand clones, 80% to 95% of them singletons. The germline gives CDR1 MNHEY, CDR2 SVGAGI. The CDR3 totals 13 residues. V lost 8 bases, J lost 1 base, and 11 bases lay in between.

The starting material was peripheral blood, obtained in a trial of Ad26.COV2.S vaccine versus placebo. The chain employs TRBV6-5 and TRBJ1-2; D is unclear. The clonotype comes from a person aged 18 to 59 who received the Ad26.COV2.S COVID-19 vaccine or a placebo. The chain's CDR3 is CASQQAINYGYTF. The CDR3 nucleotides are TGTGCCAGCCAGCAGGCAATTAACTATGGCTACACCTTC.